This entry lists 7 T cell receptor beta chains sequenced from one sample in a study of CDR3 diversity in severe acne. MiXCR was run by TCRdb on the PCR reads, yielding one entry per CDR3 protein. Here the sample spans approximately 90,000 distinct CDR3 sequences, about 52% being singletons. The source material was blood. Receptors originate from a male donor in good health, serving as a control.

This clonotype was recorded at least ten times. The chain is built from TRBV19 and TRBJ1-5, with 7 bases aligning to TRBD1. The CDR3 covers 16 residues. Germline V CDR1 and CDR2: LNHDA, SQIVND (reference sequence). J lost 2 bases, V lost 3 bases, and 7 bases had no gene match. The CDR3 sequence: CASSIRGTERNQPQHF. In DNA, the CDR3 is TGTGCCAGTAGTATTCGAGGGACAGAACGCAATCAGCCCCAGCATTTT.

The chain has TRBV9 and TRBJ1-4; D remains ambiguous. Trimming pared 0 bases from V and 7 bases from J, leaving 10 bases between. CDR1 is SGDLS and CDR2 is YYNGEE in the germline V gene. This CDR3 region has 14 residues. The CDR3 loop reads CASSVAGEGEKLFF. CDR3 DNA: TGTGCCAGCAGCGTAGCTGGGGAGGGTGAAAAACTGTTTTTT.

This clonotype was observed a few times. The CDR3 protein is CASSNSGTYEQYF. The DNA for the CDR3 is TGTGCCAGCAGCAATAGCGGGACCTACGAGCAGTACTTC. The chain employs TRBV7-2 and TRBJ2-7, with 8 positions matching TRBD2. In germline, CDR1 is SGHTA, CDR2 FQGNSA. This CDR3 has 13 residues. Trimming cost V 5 bases and J 2 bases; bases outside gene matches: 2. The whole variable domain, remainder taken from reference TRBV7-2 and TRBJ2-7, is GAGVSQSPSNKVTEKGKDVELRCDPISGHTALYWYRQSLGQGLEFLIYFQGNSAPDKSGLPSDRFSAERTGGSVSTLTIQRTQQEDSAVYLCASSNSGTYEQYFGPGTRLTVT.

The CDR3 DNA reads TGTGCCAGCAGCCAAGATTACAGCGGGAGTTATGACGGGGAGCTGTTTTTT. This sequence encodes CASSQDYSGSYDGELFF. The V call is TRBV4-2, the J call TRBJ2-2, with TRBD2 matching over 8 bases. CDR3 length: 17 amino acids. Germline V gene sequence: CDR1 LGHNA, CDR2 YNFKEQ. After removal of 0 bases from V and 7 bases from J, the junction contained 10 bases not matched to a gene.

This clonotype was counted only a few times. V usage is TRBV2 and J usage is TRBJ1-2, with 9 nucleotides matching TRBD1. The CDR3 runs 13 residues. V shed 3 bases and J 7 bases; nucleotides not matched to a gene: 3. Germline V gives CDR1 SNHLY, CDR2 FYNNEI. The CDR3 DNA follows: TGTGCCAGCAGTGAGGGACAGGGTACTGGCTACACCTTC. This codes for CASSEGQGTGYTF.

Worth noting for this clonotype: An end of the junction does not agree with germline; a read error may underlie this. The V and J genes are TRBV5-1 and TRBJ2-4; D is perhaps TRBD1 or TRBD2 (7 bases each). The CDR3 has 15 amino acids. The germline V gene encodes CDR1 SGHRS and CDR2 YFSETQ. This CDR3 is CASSVQGGSKSIQCF. The CDR3 DNA is TGCGCCAGCAGCGTCCAGGGGGGGTCCAAAAGCATTCAGTGCTTC.

This clonotype was recorded many times. The V call is TRBV5-1, the J call TRBJ1-1; 9 nucleotides line up with TRBD1. CDR1 is SGHRS, CDR2 YFSETQ, per germline. This CDR3 region has 18 residues. Trimming cost V 3 bases and J 0 bases; bases outside gene matches: 12. As DNA, the CDR3 is TGCGCCAGCAGCTCGATGGGACAGGGAAGGAGAATGAACACTGAAGCTTTCTTT. This translates into CASSSMGQGRRMNTEAFF.